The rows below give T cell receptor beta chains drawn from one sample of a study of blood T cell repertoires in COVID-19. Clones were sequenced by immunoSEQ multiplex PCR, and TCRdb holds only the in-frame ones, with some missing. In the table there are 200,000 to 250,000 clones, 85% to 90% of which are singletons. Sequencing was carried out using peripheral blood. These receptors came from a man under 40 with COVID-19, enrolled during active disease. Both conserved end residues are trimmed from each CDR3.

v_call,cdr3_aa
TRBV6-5,ASTPGQVFYGYT
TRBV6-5,ASKIPGGYT
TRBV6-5,ASGQGARPNEKLF
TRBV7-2,ASSLWRQGQYEQY
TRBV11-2,ASSLTGGSSNQPQH
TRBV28,ASSELAGGSYEQY
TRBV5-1,ASGLTHRGDSPLHWAQH
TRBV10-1,ASSPGTKTLKRRYGYT
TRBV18,ASSPANEQY
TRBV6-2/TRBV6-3,ASSWGQGFGGELF
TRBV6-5,ASSPGTGAF
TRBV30,AWRLTGEADTQY
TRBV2,ASSVAGDYYEQY
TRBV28,ASSLDSTNQPQH
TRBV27,ASSLSRVMGGTEAF
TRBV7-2,ASSTGQGVEQY
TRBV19,ASRGESSYNEQF
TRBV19,ASSSPRRDSVTDTQY
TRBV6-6,ASSKPGQGALEAF
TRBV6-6,ATDTQRGNSNQPQH
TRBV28,ASSFFGGTARNEQF
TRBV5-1,ASSAASGPSYEQY
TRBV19,ASTQRFRDNYGYT
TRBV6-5,ASSYDGKSGNTIY
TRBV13,ASSLVEGLGTEAF
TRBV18,ASSLKDSANYGYT
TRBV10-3,AISRGTGGTEAF
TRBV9,ASSPGASADEQY
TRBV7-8,ASSLAGRLFGYT
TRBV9,ASSPGTGEGYT
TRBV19,ASIASGWNTEAF
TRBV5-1,ASSPDSDRSSYEQY
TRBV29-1,SVDPSWGSGRTDEQF
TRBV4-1,ASSQDVISYEQY
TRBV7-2,ASSSGGGNTIY
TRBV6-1,ASSEGQGVNTGELF
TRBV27,ASSPETSGTGEQY
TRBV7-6,ASSLPPGQAGEKLF
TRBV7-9,ASSLSKLSRLLSTDTQY
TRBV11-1,ASSYWEGLLGWQF
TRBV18,ASSPTGEVEKLF